Following are 13 T cell receptor beta chains from one sample sequenced in a study of metastatic and nonmetastatic thyroid tumors. TCRdb re-called the PCR reads through MiXCR. The sample contains just over 8,000 clones, 20% to 25% of which appear only once. There were no patients who had received any treatment before thyroid surgery. The sample comprised tumor tissue. The receptor set was obtained from a female donor with papillary thyroid cancer or a benign thyroid nodule (not recorded which). Some clones in this sample may be carry-over from other donors' samples.

By sample share, this clone is medium-sized. V usage is TRBV6-1 and J usage is TRBJ1-2; the match to TRBD1 covers 7 bases. The CDR3 extends over 15 amino acids. The V gene's germline CDR1 is MNHNS and CDR2 SASEGT. Losses at the gene ends were 6 bases for V and 8 bases for J; bases not matched to a gene: 15. The CDR3 region is CASSQLSRTGDGYTF. In DNA form, the CDR3 reads TGTGCCAGCAGCCAACTTTCCAGGACAGGAGACGGCTACACCTTC.

The sample holds many counts of this clone. A much larger clone lies one base from this, so it may be a read error. The chain combines TRBV20-1 with TRBJ1-4; TRBD1 might be the D (5 bases). This CDR3 region has 11 residues. The V gene's germline CDR1 is DFQATT and CDR2 SNEGSKA (reference sequence). V lost 6 bases, J lost 11 bases, and 13 bases lay in between. The CDR3 loop is CSARGRMKLFF. Written as DNA, the CDR3 is TGCAGTGCGCGGGGCAGGATGAAACTGTTTTTT.

The rearrangement joins TRBV11-2 to TRBJ1-1; a possible D gene is TRBD1 (6 bases). The ends were cut back, 2 bases at V and 0 bases at J, with 7 bases in the middle. The CDR3 has 14 residues. CDR1 SGHAT and CDR2 FQNNGV come from the germline V gene. The CDR3 loop reads CASSLTGMNTEAFF. The CDR3 nucleotides are TGTGCCAGCAGCTTAACAGGGATGAACACTGAAGCTTTCTTT. Full variable domain (remainder filled in from reference TRBV11-2 and TRBJ1-1): EAGVAQSPRYKIIEKRQSVAFWCNPISGHATLYWYQQILGQGPKLLIQFQNNGVVDDSQLPKDRFSAERLKGVDSTLKIQPAKLEDSAVYLCASSLTGMNTEAFFGQGTRLTVV.

The V call is TRBV6-1, the J call TRBJ2-1; tentatively, D is TRBD1 (6 bases). Germline V CDR1 and CDR2: MNHNS, SASEGT. The CDR3 loop spans 14 amino acids. V was cut by 6 bases and J by 3 bases, with 12 bases left in between. CDR3: CASRPDRFYNEQFF. The CDR3 DNA is TGTGCCAGCAGACCCGACAGGTTCTACAATGAGCAGTTCTTC.

The chain combines TRBV18 with TRBJ1-1; D ambiguous. CDR1 and CDR2 (germline): KGHSH, LQKENI. This CDR3 contains 15 residues. Between the trimmed V and J ends, which lost 0 bases and 7 bases, there was a span of 15 bases. The CDR3 protein is CASSPPDALEGEAFF. In DNA form, the CDR3 reads TGTGCCAGCTCACCACCGGATGCGCTTGAGGGTGAAGCTTTCTTT.

This clone was seen once. The rearrangement links TRBV10-3 to TRBJ2-7; 10 nucleotides line up with TRBD1. CDR3 size: 15 residues. Germline CDR1 is ENHRY and CDR2 is SYGVKD. The CDR3 loop is CASTEGQGLTYEQYF. The CDR3 coding sequence is TGTGCAAGCACCGAGGGACAGGGGCTTACCTACGAGCAGTACTTC.

Ten or more counts support this clone. V usage is TRBV11-2 and J usage is TRBJ2-3; a possible D gene is TRBD2 (6 bases). V was shortened by 0 bases and J by 5 bases, with 12 bases between the two germline ends. This CDR3 is 15 amino acids long. Germline CDR1 and CDR2: SGHAT and FQNNGV. For the CDR3, the DNA is TGTGCCAGCAGCTTAGATGGGGGGAGTCAAGATACGCAGTATTTT. This sequence encodes CASSLDGGSQDTQYF.

This clone is large (0.1 to 1%). The chain links TRBV10-1 to TRBJ2-1; 7 bases fit TRBD2. Germline V gene lookup returns CDR1 WNHNN and CDR2 SYGVQD (reference sequence). J was trimmed by 10 bases and V by 3 bases; bases with no gene match: 12. This CDR3 contains 15 residues. The CDR3 DNA sequence: TGCGCCAGCAGTGATCATCAGCGGGGTCTCGGCGAGCAGTTCTTC. Its translation: CASSDHQRGLGEQFF.

V is TRBV6-1 and J is TRBJ1-2; TRBD1 agrees at 10 bases. CDR1 MNHNS and CDR2 SASEGT come from the germline V gene. J gave up 4 bases and V 1 base, and 0 bases lay outside the gene matches. This CDR3 has 14 residues. The CDR3 DNA is TGTGCCAGCAGTGAAGGGACAGGGGGCTATGGCTACACCTTC. As protein: CASSEGTGGYGYTF.

V and J are TRBV27 and TRBJ2-7, with D maybe TRBD2 (6 bases). Trimming took 6 bases from V and 2 from J, leaving 14 bases between them. Germline V lookup: CDR1 MNHEY, CDR2 SMNVEV (reference sequence). This CDR3 comprises 14 residues. Here the CDR3 DNA reads TGTGCCAGCAGCCAAGAGCGGGTTACCTACGAGCAGTACTTC. It codes for CASSQERVTYEQYF.

Relative to its sample, this clone is medium-sized. The J gene is TRBJ2-7, the V gene TRBV12-5; the D gene is possibly TRBD1 (6 bases). V lost 3 bases and J 12 bases, leaving 12 bases between the germline ends. This CDR3 is built from 11 residues. The germline V gene encodes CDR1 LGHNT and CDR2 FRNRAP. The CDR3 DNA is TGTGCTAGTGGTTTCAACAGGGACCTGTACTTC. Translated, it gives CASGFNRDLYF.

This clone is labeled as medium-sized. The rearrangement links TRBV12-3 or TRBV12-4 to TRBJ2-7, with D hard to call. The V end lost 5 bases, the J end lost 5 bases, and 10 bases lay between the germline ends. There are 12 residues in the CDR3. This chain's CDR3 is CASSERTNEQYF. DNA for the CDR3: TGTGCCAGCAGTGAAAGAACTAACGAGCAGTACTTC.

This clone was detected a few times. The genes are TRBV10-2 and TRBJ2-2, with unresolved D. In germline, CDR1 is WSHSY, CDR2 SAAADI. The length of the CDR3 is 12 residues. V gave up 10 bases and J gave up 10 bases, with 16 bases separating them. For the CDR3, the DNA is TGCGCCATCAGGCTCGGCATCGAGGAGCTGTTTTTT. Its translation is CAIRLGIEELFF.